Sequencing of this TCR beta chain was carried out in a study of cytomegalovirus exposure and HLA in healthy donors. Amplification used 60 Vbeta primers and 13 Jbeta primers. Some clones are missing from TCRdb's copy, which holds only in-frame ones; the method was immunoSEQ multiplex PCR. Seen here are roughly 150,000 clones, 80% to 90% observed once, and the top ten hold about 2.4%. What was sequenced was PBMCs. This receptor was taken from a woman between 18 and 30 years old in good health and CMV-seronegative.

The CDR3 loop reads CASSPPTGGYTF. CDR3 coding DNA: TGTGCCAGCTCACCACCGACAGGCGGCTACACCTTC. V usage is TRBV18 and J usage is TRBJ1-2; weak D call: TRBD1 (6 bases). Germline assignment: CDR1 KGHSH and CDR2 LQKENI. V was pared by 0 bases and J by 8 bases, with 7 bases between. This CDR3 comprises 12 residues.